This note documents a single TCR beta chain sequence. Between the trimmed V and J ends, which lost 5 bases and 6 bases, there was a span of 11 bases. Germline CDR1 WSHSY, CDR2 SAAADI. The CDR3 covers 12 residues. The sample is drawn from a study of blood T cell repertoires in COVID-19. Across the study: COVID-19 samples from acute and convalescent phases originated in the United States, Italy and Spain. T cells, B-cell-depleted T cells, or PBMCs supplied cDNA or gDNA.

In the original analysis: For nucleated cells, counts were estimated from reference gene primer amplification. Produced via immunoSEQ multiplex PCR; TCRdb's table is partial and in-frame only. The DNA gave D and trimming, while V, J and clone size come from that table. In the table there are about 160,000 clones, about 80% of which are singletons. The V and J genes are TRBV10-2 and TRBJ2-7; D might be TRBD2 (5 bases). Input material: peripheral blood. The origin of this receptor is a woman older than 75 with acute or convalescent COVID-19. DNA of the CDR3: TGCGCCAGCAGTCCCGGAGAGGGCGAGCAGTACTTC. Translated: CASSPGEGEQYF.